This record looks at one T cell receptor (beta chain) sequence and its context. Its matching antigen is unknown. PCR amplification relied on 60 Vbeta primers (plus 13 Jbeta primers). TCRdb's copy holds only in-frame clones and misses some; the assay was immunoSEQ multiplex PCR. This sample contains about 52,000 clones. These data are taken from a study of cytomegalovirus exposure and HLA in healthy donors. On the study more broadly: From donors who were HLA-typed, an early data release held about 85 million unique TCRs.

Study observations and caveats: Some TCR beta chains (roughly 160 of them) were listed as cytomegalovirus-associated.

Between the trimmed V and J ends, which lost 9 bases and 0 bases, there was a span of 9 bases. The germline gives CDR1 LNHDA, CDR2 SQIVND (reference sequence). CDR3 size: 13 residues. This rearrangement joins TRBV19 to TRBJ1-3; D is undetermined. This TCR was sampled from a woman aged 60-75 years in good health and CMV-seropositive. The sample taken for sequencing was PBMCs. Here the CDR3 reads CASRVSSGNTIYF. CDR3 in DNA: TGTGCCAGCCGAGTCTCCTCTGGAAACACCATATATTTT.